These T cell receptor beta chains were read from a single sample in a study of shared clonotypes between healthy human individuals. The table came from immunoSEQ multiplex PCR; TCRdb's copy has only in-frame clones and leaves some out. The table lists 1,100,000 or so clones, approximately 80% of them singletons. Sequenced input: memory CD4+ T cells from PBMCs. The source is a man between 18 and 35 years old in good health. Some clones in this sample may be carry-over from other donors' samples. CDR3s include the opening cysteine and the closing phenylalanine or tryptophan. The D gene is left open where the match is weak. Only part of the rows carry a size: once, few, many, or a class if the clone is expanded.

cdr3_length j_call d_call clone_size v_call cdr3_aa cdr3_nt
15 TRBJ2-7 . . TRBV10-3 CAISANTGDYYEQYF TGTGCCATCAGTGCGAATACCGGGGATTACTACGAGCAGTACTTC
13 TRBJ2-1 TRBD2 . TRBV29-1 CSVRSLAVQEQFF TGCAGCGTGCGATCACTAGCGGTTCAAGAGCAGTTCTTC
14 TRBJ2-3 . . TRBV27 CASSHTVSTDTQYF TGTGCCAGCAGCCATACTGTTAGCACAGATACGCAGTATTTT
14 TRBJ1-2 TRBD1 . TRBV10-3 CAIADWTGNYGYTF TGTGCCATCGCCGACTGGACAGGGAACTATGGCTACACCTTC
16 TRBJ1-1 TRBD1 . TRBV10-3 CAISDKEGAANTEAFF TGTGCCATCAGTGATAAGGAGGGGGCTGCGAACACTGAAGCTTTCTTT
14 TRBJ2-5 TRBD1 . TRBV7-9 CASSSGTGKETQYF TGTGCCAGCAGCTCCGGGACAGGGAAGGAGACCCAGTACTTC
14 TRBJ2-3 . . TRBV29-1 CSVSNRDGQGTQYF TGCAGCGTCTCGAACCGGGACGGTCAAGGTACGCAGTATTTT
14 TRBJ2-3 . . TRBV19 CASSNTAGTATQYF TGTGCCAGTAGTAACACCGCCGGCACAGCTACGCAGTATTTT
15 TRBJ2-5 TRBD1 . TRBV19 CASSMGTGGSKTQYF TGTGCCAGTAGTATGGGGACAGGGGGATCGAAGACCCAGTACTTC
16 TRBJ2-5 . few TRBV21-1 CASTSPRDPRGETQYF TGTGCCAGCACCTCACCCCGGGACCCTCGAGGGGAGACCCAGTACTTC